The T cell receptor beta chain described here comes from a study of cytomegalovirus exposure and HLA in healthy donors. TCRdb's copy holds only in-frame clones and misses some; the assay was immunoSEQ multiplex PCR. The sample carries tens of thousands of clones, around 84% recorded once. Study results and caveats: Three CMV-associated chains proved CMV antigen-specific in vitro. Among TCR beta chains, those listed as cytomegalovirus-associated numbered some 170.

The donors were members of the approximately 130-subject validation cohort (separate from the roughly 660-subject first cohort). Worth noting for this clone: Its antigen is as yet unknown.

V shed 5 bases and J 8 bases; nucleotides not matched to a gene: 4. The germline V gene has CDR1 SGHAT and CDR2 FQNNGV. CDR3 size: 13 residues. The chain joins TRBV11-2 to TRBJ1-4; 8 positions agree with TRBD1. The sample consisted of PBMCs. The source of this sequence is a man between 18 and 35 years old in good health and CMV-seropositive. CDR3 sequence: CASSPDRAEKLFF. Written as DNA, the CDR3 is TGTGCCAGCAGCCCGGACAGGGCGGAAAAACTGTTTTTT.